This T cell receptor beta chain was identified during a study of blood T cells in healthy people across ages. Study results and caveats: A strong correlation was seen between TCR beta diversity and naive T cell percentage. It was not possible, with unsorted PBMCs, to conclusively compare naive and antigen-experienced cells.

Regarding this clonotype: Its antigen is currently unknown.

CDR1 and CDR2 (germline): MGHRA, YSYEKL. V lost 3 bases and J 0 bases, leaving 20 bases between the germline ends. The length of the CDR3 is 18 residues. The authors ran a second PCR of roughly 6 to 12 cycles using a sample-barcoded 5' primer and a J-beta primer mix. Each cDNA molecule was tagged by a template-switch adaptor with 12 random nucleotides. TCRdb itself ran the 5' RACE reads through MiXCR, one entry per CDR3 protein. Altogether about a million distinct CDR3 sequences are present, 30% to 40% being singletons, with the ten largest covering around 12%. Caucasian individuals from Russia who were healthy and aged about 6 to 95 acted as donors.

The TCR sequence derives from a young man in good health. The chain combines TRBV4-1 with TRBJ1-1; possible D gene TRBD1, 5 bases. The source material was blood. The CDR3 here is CASSQVEDRGRMNTEAFF. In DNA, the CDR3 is TGCGCCAGCAGCCAGGTCGAGGATCGGGGCAGGATGAACACTGAAGCTTTCTTT.